This T cell receptor (beta chain) was sequenced in a study of blood T cell repertoires in COVID-19. The CDR3 runs 12 residues. Per the germline V gene, CDR1 is SQVTM and CDR2 is ANQGSEA. With 6 bases clipped from V and 5 bases from J, the junction kept 3 bases outside the gene matches. Data came from immunoSEQ multiplex PCR; TCRdb stores just in-frame clones and leaves some out. The data show over 100,000 clones, with around 83% seen just once and roughly 1.4% held by the top ten. V gene TRBV29-1 combines with J gene TRBJ1-5, with 8 bases fitting TRBD1. The sample consisted of peripheral blood. This receptor was taken from a middle-aged man with acute or convalescent COVID-19. The CDR3 region has the DNA TGCAGCGTGCAGACAGGGGATCAGCCCCAGCATTTT. It specifies CSVQTGDQPQHF.